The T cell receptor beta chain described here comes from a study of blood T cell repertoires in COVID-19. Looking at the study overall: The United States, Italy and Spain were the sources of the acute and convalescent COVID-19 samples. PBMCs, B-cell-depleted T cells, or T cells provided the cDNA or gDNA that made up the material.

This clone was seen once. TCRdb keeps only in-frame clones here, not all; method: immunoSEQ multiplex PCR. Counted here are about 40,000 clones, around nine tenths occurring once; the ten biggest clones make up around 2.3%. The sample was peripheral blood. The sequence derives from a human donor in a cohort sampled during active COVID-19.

Here the CDR3 reads CASSWGTSPSTDTQYF. The CDR3 DNA reads TGCGCCAGCAGCTGGGGGACTTCCCCTAGCACAGATACGCAGTATTTT. The rearrangement links TRBV5-1 to TRBJ2-3; D perhaps matches TRBD2 (6 bases). V was shortened by 3 bases and J by 0 bases, with 14 bases between the two germline ends. CDR1 is SGHRS and CDR2 is YFSETQ in the germline V gene. The CDR3 consists of 16 residues.